The rows below give T cell receptor beta chains drawn from one sample of a study of Graves' ophthalmopathy and Graves' hyperthyroidism. TCRdb analysed the multiplex PCR reads with MiXCR anew, one entry per CDR3 protein. The top ten hold about 3.3% of the sample, which has around 660,000 distinct CDR3 sequences, about 40% seen once. The sample consisted of peripheral blood. These receptors all come from an adult man with Graves' ophthalmopathy. The CDR3 runs from the conserved cysteine through the conserved F or W. Each record gives: V gene, J gene, CDR3 protein.

TRBV5-1,TRBJ2-5,CASSSGDQETQYF
TRBV7-4,TRBJ1-1,CASSLDRTGGTEAFF
TRBV4-3,TRBJ1-2,CASSQGDRGNYGYTF
TRBV6-5,TRBJ1-5,CASSYSHSNQPQHF
TRBV14,TRBJ2-7,CASSQALAYPYEQYF
TRBV9,TRBJ2-3,CASSSPGLVGADTQYF
TRBV7-2,TRBJ2-3,CASRRTGSTDTQYF
TRBV7-8,TRBJ2-7,CASSTDRGRNQQYF
TRBV7-3,TRBJ2-7,CASSPTGSSYEQYF
TRBV24-1,TRBJ2-3,CATEDTGLYYTQYF
TRBV20-1,TRBJ2-7,CSARDRYSHEQYF
TRBV7-2,TRBJ2-2,CASSLGLENGELFF
TRBV20-1,TRBJ1-2,CSARASGGYTF
TRBV7-2,TRBJ2-2,CASSQDELAGETGELFF
TRBV19,TRBJ2-7,CASTSGTPTYEQYF
TRBV25-1,TRBJ1-2,CDRTGAAYGYTF
TRBV20-1,TRBJ2-7,CSAREGGTGSTYEQYF
TRBV11-2,TRBJ1-2,CASSLGRAYGYTF
TRBV5-1,TRBJ2-3,CASSLGRNTQYF
TRBV5-1,TRBJ2-2,CASSWGLAANTGELFF
TRBV7-3,TRBJ2-5,CASSSHSRGTQYF
TRBV5-1,TRBJ2-7,CASSLGGTGVYEQYF
TRBV2,TRBJ1-1,CASSVSYSNTEAFF
TRBV6-6,TRBJ1-3,CASSADRWEGNTIYF
TRBV25-1,TRBJ2-5,CASSEWTTQETQYF
TRBV5-1,TRBJ2-2,CASNTQGGYTGELFF
TRBV15,TRBJ1-1,CATSRAAFF